These 25 T cell receptor beta chains were sequenced from one sample in a study of blood T cell repertoires in COVID-19. Repertoires were generated with immunoSEQ multiplex PCR, while TCRdb's copy carries only in-frame clones and drops some. The sample holds more than 150,000 clones, around 84% seen once. Sequencing was performed on PBMCs or T cells enriched from blood (not recorded which). All receptors derive from a woman aged 45-60 years who had recovered from COVID-19.

V gene TRBV5-4 combines with J gene TRBJ2-3; a weak D match, TRBD2 (5 bases). The CDR3 has 16 residues. The V and J ends lost 2 bases and 0 bases respectively, with 13 bases between them. Germline-derived CDR1 and CDR2 are SGHNT and YYREEE (reference sequence). The CDR3 is CASSFGVDLSTDTQYF. In DNA, the CDR3 is TGTGCCAGCAGCTTCGGAGTGGACTTAAGCACAGATACGCAGTATTTT.

This clone was detected a few times. The V and J genes are TRBV11-3 and TRBJ2-2; no definite D call. Trimming pared 1 base from V and 4 bases from J, leaving 10 bases between. Germline assignment: CDR1 SGHNT and CDR2 YENEEA. The CDR3 is 15 residues long. The CDR3 sequence is CASSLVTGGTGELFF. CDR3 sequence (DNA): TGTGCCAGCAGCTTAGTAACTGGTGGCACCGGGGAGCTGTTTTTT. The full variable domain, rest sourced from reference TRBV11-3 and TRBJ2-2, is EAGVVQSPRYKIIEKKQPVAFWCNPISGHNTLYWYLQNLGQGPELLIRYENEEAVDDSQLPKDRFSAERLKGVDSTLKIQPAELGDSAVYLCASSLVTGGTGELFFGEGSRLTVL.

V and J are TRBV5-6 and TRBJ1-2, with 11 positions matching TRBD1. With V trimmed by 0 bases and J by 6 bases, 7 bases remained unmatched. This CDR3 contains 16 residues. Looked up from germline, CDR1 is SGHDT and CDR2 is YYEEEE. The CDR3 protein is CASSLVSGQGENGYTF. For the CDR3, the DNA is TGTGCCAGCAGCTTGGTTTCGGGACAGGGGGAGAATGGCTACACCTTC.

This chain links TRBV7-9 with TRBJ2-1; no clear D gene. This CDR3 comprises 14 residues. V shed 1 base and J shed 6 bases, with 10 bases lying between them. Germline CDR1 reads SEHNR; CDR2 reads FQNEAQ (reference sequence). CDR3 bases: TGTGCCAGCAGCTTAGAGGTGGGCACCAATGAGCAGTTCTTC. The encoded protein is CASSLEVGTNEQFF.

The V call is TRBV5-1, the J call TRBJ2-7; TRBD1 aligns across 9 bases. Trimming took 2 bases from V and 3 from J; bases not matched to a gene: 6. The CDR3 runs to 15 residues. CDR1 is SGHRS, CDR2 YFSETQ, per germline. For the CDR3, the DNA is TGCGCCAGCAGCTTAAACAGGGGGCGCAACTACGAGCAGTACTTC. Amino acid sequence: CASSLNRGRNYEQYF.

The CDR3 DNA follows: TGTGCCAGCAGCTCCGGAGGGGGACAGGGGGCGCTTAAGGGCTACACCTTC. Translating it yields CASSSGGGQGALKGYTF. This chain uses TRBV7-6 with TRBJ1-2; 12 bases line up with TRBD1. This CDR3 is 17 amino acids long. V shed 4 bases and J 8 bases; nucleotides not matched to a gene: 14. Germline-derived CDR1 and CDR2 are SGHVS and FNYEAQ.

This clone was recorded only once. This sequence joins TRBV12-3 or TRBV12-4 and TRBJ1-6; D is ambiguous. The V end was cut by 3 bases, the J end by 8 bases, with 8 bases between. This CDR3 region has 13 residues. The CDR3: CASSFDGDSPLHF. The DNA of the CDR3 is TGTGCCAGCAGTTTCGACGGAGATTCACCCCTCCACTTT.

This chain uses TRBV12-5 with TRBJ2-7; tentatively, D is TRBD1 (6 bases). Trimming removed 8 bases from V and 4 bases from J, with 18 bases in between. Germline V lookup: CDR1 LGHNT, CDR2 FRNRAP. The length of the CDR3 is 14 residues. CDR3 bases: TGTGCTAGTCGTGGGATACAGGGTTCGTACGAGCAGTACTTC. Encoded protein: CASRGIQGSYEQYF. The full variable domain, with the rest looked up from reference TRBV12-5 and TRBJ2-7, is DARVTQTPRHKVTEMGQEVTMRCQPILGHNTVFWYRQTMMQGLELLAYFRNRAPLDDSGMPKDRFSAEMPDATLATLKIQPSEPRDSAVYFCASRGIQGSYEQYFGPGTRLTVT.

This chain connects TRBV24-1 to TRBJ2-2, with 10 nucleotides matching TRBD1. The V gene's germline CDR1 is KGHDR and CDR2 SFDVKD. CDR3 size: 15 residues. J lost 4 bases, V lost 11 bases, and 9 bases had no gene match. CDR3 residues: CAIRQGAVVTGELFF. CDR3 nucleotide sequence: TGTGCCATAAGACAGGGGGCAGTGGTCACCGGGGAGCTGTTTTTT.

The J gene is TRBJ1-1, the V gene TRBV28; 8 positions agree with TRBD1. This CDR3 comprises 14 residues. V trimming: 7 bases; J trimming: 5 bases; junction bases outside the gene matches: 9. Germline CDR1 reads MDHEN; CDR2 reads SYDVKM. CDR3 DNA sequence: TGTGCCAGCACTCGAATTAACAGGGGGACTGAAGCTTTCTTT. Translation gives CASTRINRGTEAFF.

The CDR3 coding sequence is TGTGCCAGCAGCGCCACTGTCGGCGGGACCCAGTACTTC. Translation: CASSATVGGTQYF. The chain employs TRBV7-3 and TRBJ2-5; D gene ambiguous. There are 13 residues in the CDR3. Germline CDR1 reads SGHTA; CDR2 reads FQGTGA. V dropped 5 bases and J dropped 7 bases, with 14 bases sitting between them.

This clone was found once. The V and J genes are TRBV6-5 and TRBJ2-2; tentatively, D is TRBD1 (5 bases). V was shortened by 6 bases and J by 0 bases, with 11 bases between the two germline ends. The CDR3 contains 15 residues. Per germline, CDR1 MNHEY and CDR2 SVGAGI. CDR3 sequence: CASSHGQTNTGELFF. The CDR3 DNA sequence: TGTGCCAGCAGCCACGGACAAACGAACACCGGGGAGCTGTTTTTT.

This sequence joins TRBV6-2 or TRBV6-3 and TRBJ2-1, with D possibly being TRBD1 (6 bases). Trimming left V 4 bases short and J 7 bases short, with 8 bases between. CDR1 and CDR2 from the germline V gene are MNHEY and SVGEGT. The CDR3 extends over 12 amino acids. The CDR3 region is CASSLRGNEQFF. The CDR3 DNA follows: TGTGCCAGCAGTTTAAGGGGGAATGAGCAGTTCTTC.

The chain links TRBV6-1 to TRBJ2-7; TRBD1 matches 8 bases. The CDR3 consists of 17 residues. The V segment lost 4 bases and the J segment 2 bases; nucleotides outside the gene matches: 13. Germline V gene sequence: CDR1 MNHNS, CDR2 SASEGT. The CDR3 sequence: CASSGLEPGQVTYEQYF. For the CDR3, the DNA is TGTGCCAGCAGTGGGTTAGAACCGGGACAGGTGACCTACGAGCAGTACTTC.

The chain employs TRBV7-2 and TRBJ2-7; D not certain. The CDR3 sequence is 14 residues long. Germline assignment: CDR1 SGHTA and CDR2 FQGNSA. Trimming removed 5 bases from V and 0 bases from J, with 11 bases in between. CDR3 DNA sequence: TGTGCCAGCAGCCCGCTTGCGAGCTCCTACGAGCAGTACTTC. The encoded protein is CASSPLASSYEQYF.

V gene TRBV6-6 combines with J gene TRBJ1-3; TRBD1 agrees at 7 bases. The CDR3 length is 14 residues. CDR1 and CDR2 (germline): MNHNY, SVGAGI (reference sequence). The junction had 6 bases not matched to a gene; V was cut back by 6 bases and J by 4 bases. The CDR3 bases are TGTGCCAGCAGAAGAACAGGGGACGGAAACACCATATATTTT. Translation: CASRRTGDGNTIYF.

This clone was detected a few times. J is TRBJ1-2 and V is TRBV28; 8 bases line up with TRBD1. Looked up from germline, CDR1 is MDHEN and CDR2 is SYDVKM. The trim removed 4 bases at V and 11 bases at J, leaving 6 bases unmatched. This CDR3 has 12 amino acids. In nucleotides, the CDR3 is TGTGCCAGCAGTTCCGGACAGGGAGGATACACCTTC. Translated: CASSSGQGGYTF.

The CDR3 protein is CASSLMSLNNSPLHF. For the CDR3, the DNA is TGTGCCAGCAGCCTGATGTCACTAAATAATTCACCCCTCCACTTT. This chain links TRBV5-6 with TRBJ1-6; D call uncertain. The CDR3 contains 15 residues. V dropped 4 bases and J dropped 5 bases, with 13 bases sitting between them. Germline CDR1 reads SGHDT; CDR2 reads YYEEEE.

The rearrangement links TRBV19 to TRBJ1-5; D is unclear. The V and J ends lost 2 bases and 7 bases respectively, with 21 bases between them. This CDR3 region has 17 residues. Germline CDR1 LNHDA, CDR2 SQIVND (reference sequence). The CDR3: CASSIRGVSGLRQPQHF. Here the CDR3 DNA reads TGTGCCAGTAGTATACGCGGAGTCTCCGGTCTACGGCAGCCCCAGCATTTT.

V usage is TRBV18 and J usage is TRBJ2-5; weak D call: TRBD1 (5 bases). The CDR3 totals 14 residues. Germline V gene data show CDR1 as KGHSH and CDR2 as LQKENI. Trimming stripped 2 bases from V and 5 bases from J, with 12 bases between. Written as DNA, the CDR3 is TGTGCCAGCTCACCAGGGCCAGGGCCCGAGACCCAGTACTTC. Protein sequence: CASSPGPGPETQYF.

The chain joins TRBV4-2 to TRBJ1-4; D is unresolved. Germline V gene data show CDR1 as LGHNA and CDR2 as YNFKEQ. V dropped 4 bases and J dropped 4 bases, with 13 bases sitting between them. The CDR3 has 15 residues. CDR3 region: CASSPRTDLNEKLFF. CDR3 DNA: TGTGCCAGCAGCCCCCGGACTGATCTTAATGAAAAACTGTTTTTT.

V and J are TRBV29-1 and TRBJ1-1, with D uncertain. In germline, CDR1 is SQVTM, CDR2 ANQGSEA. Trimming cost V 7 bases and J 7 bases, with 22 bases left between them. CDR3 length: 14 residues. CDR3 amino acids: CSAFGTETGLEAFF. The CDR3 DNA sequence: TGCAGCGCCTTTGGAACTGAGACTGGCCTTGAAGCTTTCTTT.

The chain recombines TRBV28 with TRBJ2-5; no firm D call. The CDR3 length is 11 residues. CDR1 MDHEN and CDR2 SYDVKM come from the germline V gene. V was cut by 4 bases and J by 5 bases, with 5 bases left in between. CDR3 bases: TGTGCCAGCAGTTCACTCGAGACCCAGTACTTC. This gives the protein CASSSLETQYF.

This clone was observed once. V and J are TRBV6-2 or TRBV6-3 and TRBJ2-7, with D unresolved. Germline assignment: CDR1 MNHEY and CDR2 SVGEGT. This CDR3 has 10 amino acids. Trimming took off 8 bases at V and 5 bases at J, with 7 bases between the two ends. In nucleotides, the CDR3 is TGTGCCAGCGGTTTCGACGAGCAGTACTTC. Its protein is CASGFDEQYF.

The rearrangement uses TRBV7-3 and TRBJ2-3, with 9 bases identical to TRBD1. J was trimmed by 2 bases and V by 1 base; bases with no gene match: 10. The CDR3 totals 18 residues. The V gene's germline CDR1 is SGHTA and CDR2 FQGTGA. The CDR3 loop is CASSLRGGTGPITDTQYF. The CDR3 DNA sequence: TGTGCCAGCAGCTTAAGAGGGGGGACAGGGCCCATCACAGATACGCAGTATTTT.